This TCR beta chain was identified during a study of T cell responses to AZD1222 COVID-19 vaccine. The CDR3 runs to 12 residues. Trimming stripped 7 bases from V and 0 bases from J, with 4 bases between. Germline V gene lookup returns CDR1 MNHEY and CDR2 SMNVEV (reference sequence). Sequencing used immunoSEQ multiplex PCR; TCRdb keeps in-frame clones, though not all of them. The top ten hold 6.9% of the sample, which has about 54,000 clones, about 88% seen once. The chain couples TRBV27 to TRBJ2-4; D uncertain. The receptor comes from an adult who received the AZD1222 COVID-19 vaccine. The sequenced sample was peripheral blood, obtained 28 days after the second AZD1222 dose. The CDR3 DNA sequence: TGTGCCAGCATGGGAGCCAAAAACATTCAGTACTTC. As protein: CASMGAKNIQYF.